Sequencing of this T cell receptor beta chain was carried out in a study of a mutant IDH1 vaccine in newly diagnosed glioma. Study context: The sex distribution of treated patients was approximately 62% male and about 38% female, with a mean age of around 40 years. Earlier therapy was either radiotherapy, temozolomide, or both, and most got both.

From germline, CDR1 is MGHRA and CDR2 YSYEKL. This CDR3 has 12 residues. V lost 0 bases and J 11 bases, leaving 10 bases between the germline ends. About this clone: The antigen remains unidentified.

Produced via immunoSEQ multiplex PCR; TCRdb's table is partial and in-frame only. The sample yields 95,000 to 100,000 clones, approximately 90% seen once. Study-wide results and limits: No link was apparently found between pseudoprogression and changes in top peripheral T cell clonotypes.

The time point denotes: baseline, week 1 (first vaccination visit). Treatment of the sample: pre-vaccination baseline after standard-of-care therapy. Sequencing was performed on PBMCs, taken from a glioma patient treated with radiotherapy, temozolomide or both. This rearrangement joins TRBV4-1 to TRBJ1-1, with D hard to call. This TCR was sampled from a woman in her forties or fifties with glioma. CDR3 protein: CASSQDSGIAFF. The DNA of the CDR3 is TGCGCCAGCAGCCAAGATTCCGGGATCGCTTTCTTT.